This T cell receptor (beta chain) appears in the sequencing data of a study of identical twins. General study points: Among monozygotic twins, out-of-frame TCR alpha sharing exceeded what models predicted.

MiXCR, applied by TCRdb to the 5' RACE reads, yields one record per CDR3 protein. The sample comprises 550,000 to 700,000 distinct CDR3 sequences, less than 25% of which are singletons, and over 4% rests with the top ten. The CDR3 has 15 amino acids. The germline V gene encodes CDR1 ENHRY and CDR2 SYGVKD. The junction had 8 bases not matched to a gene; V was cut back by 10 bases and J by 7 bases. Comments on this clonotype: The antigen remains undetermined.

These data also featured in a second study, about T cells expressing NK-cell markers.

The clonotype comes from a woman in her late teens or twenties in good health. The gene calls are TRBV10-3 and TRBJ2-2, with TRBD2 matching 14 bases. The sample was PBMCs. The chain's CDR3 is CATRLAGGSSGELFF. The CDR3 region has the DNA TGTGCCACCCGACTAGCGGGAGGGTCGAGCGGGGAGCTGTTTTTT.